This TCR beta chain was documented in a study of blood T cell repertoires in COVID-19. Study in general: The United States, Italy and Spain provided the acute and convalescent COVID-19 samples. Nucleic acid was either cDNA or gDNA, and it came from T cells, B-cell-depleted T cells, or PBMCs.

Authors' data handling: Reference gene primer amplification gave nucleated cell count estimates. Only in-frame clones appear in the TCRdb table, and some are missing; sequencing was by immunoSEQ multiplex PCR. The DNA was the basis for D and trimming; V, J and clone size are from that table. Of hundreds of thousands of clones detected, approximately 82% appear once; the ten largest clones hold 5.7%. Trimming removed 3 bases from V and 1 base from J, with 12 bases in between. This CDR3 is built from 15 residues. The germline CDR1 and CDR2 sequences are SGDLS and YYNGEE. This receptor was taken from a man older than 75 with acute or convalescent COVID-19. The chain combines TRBV9 with TRBJ2-3; D might be TRBD1 (5 bases). The sequenced sample consisted of peripheral blood. CDR3 amino acids: CASSDTGGGTDTQYF. The CDR3 nucleotides read TGTGCCAGCAGCGACACAGGCGGAGGCACAGATACGCAGTATTTT.